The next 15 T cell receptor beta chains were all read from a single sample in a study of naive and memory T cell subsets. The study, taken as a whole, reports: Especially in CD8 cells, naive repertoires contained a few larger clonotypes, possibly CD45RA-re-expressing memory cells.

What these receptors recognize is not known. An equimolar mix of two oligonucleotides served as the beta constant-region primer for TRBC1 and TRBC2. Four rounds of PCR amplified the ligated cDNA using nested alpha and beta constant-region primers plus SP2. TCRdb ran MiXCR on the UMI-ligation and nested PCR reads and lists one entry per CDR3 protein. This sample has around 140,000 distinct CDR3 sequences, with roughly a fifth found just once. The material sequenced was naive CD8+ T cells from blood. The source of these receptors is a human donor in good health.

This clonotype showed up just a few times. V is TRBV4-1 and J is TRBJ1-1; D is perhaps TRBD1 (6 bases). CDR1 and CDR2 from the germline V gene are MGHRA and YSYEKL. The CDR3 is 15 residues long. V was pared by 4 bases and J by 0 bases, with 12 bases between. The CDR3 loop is CASSRIGQLNTEAFF. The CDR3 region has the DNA TGCGCCAGCAGCCGAATTGGACAGCTGAACACTGAAGCTTTCTTT.

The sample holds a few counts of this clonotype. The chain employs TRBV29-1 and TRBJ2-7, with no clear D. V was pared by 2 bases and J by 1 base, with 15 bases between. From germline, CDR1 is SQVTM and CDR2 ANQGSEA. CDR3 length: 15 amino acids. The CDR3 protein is CSVETPGSRSYEQYF. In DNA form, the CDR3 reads TGCAGCGTTGAAACGCCGGGCAGCCGTTCCTACGAGCAGTACTTC.

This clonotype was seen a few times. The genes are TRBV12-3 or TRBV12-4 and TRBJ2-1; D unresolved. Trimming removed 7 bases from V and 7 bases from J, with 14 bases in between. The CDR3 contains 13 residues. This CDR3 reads CASTPLAQNEQFF. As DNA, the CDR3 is TGTGCCAGCACCCCCCTGGCTCAGAATGAGCAGTTCTTC.

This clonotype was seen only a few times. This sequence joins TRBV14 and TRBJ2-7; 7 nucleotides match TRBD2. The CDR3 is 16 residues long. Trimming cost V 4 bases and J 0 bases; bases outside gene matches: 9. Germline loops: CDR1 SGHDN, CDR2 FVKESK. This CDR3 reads CASSPSSGAPSYEQYF. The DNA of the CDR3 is TGTGCCAGCAGCCCGTCTAGCGGAGCCCCCTCCTACGAGCAGTACTTC. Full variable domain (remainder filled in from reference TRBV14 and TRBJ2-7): EAGVTQFPSHSVIEKGQTVTLRCDPISGHDNLYWYRRVMGKEIKFLLHFVKESKQDESGMPNNRFLAERTGGTYSTLKVQPAELEDSGVYFCASSPSSGAPSYEQYFGPGTRLTVT.

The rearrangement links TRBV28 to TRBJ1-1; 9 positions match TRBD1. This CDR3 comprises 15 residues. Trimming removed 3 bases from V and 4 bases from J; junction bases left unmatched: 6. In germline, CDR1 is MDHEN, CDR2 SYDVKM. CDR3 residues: CASSFGTGIGTEAFF. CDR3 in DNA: TGTGCCAGCAGTTTTGGGACAGGGATCGGCACTGAAGCTTTCTTT.

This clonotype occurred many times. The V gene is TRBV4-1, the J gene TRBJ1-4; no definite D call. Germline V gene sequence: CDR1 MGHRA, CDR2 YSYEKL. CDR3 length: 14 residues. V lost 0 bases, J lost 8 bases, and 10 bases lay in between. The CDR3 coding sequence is TGCGCCAGCAGCCAAGAAAGGGTTGGAGAAAAACTGTTTTTT. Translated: CASSQERVGEKLFF.

CDR3 sequence: CASSLAVQVPDQPQHF. In DNA form, the CDR3 reads TGTGCCAGCAGCTTAGCCGTACAGGTACCCGATCAGCCCCAGCATTTT. The rearrangement links TRBV7-8 to TRBJ1-5, with TRBD1 as a possible D gene (5 bases). CDR1 is SGHVS, CDR2 FQNEAQ, per germline. V gave up 0 bases and J gave up 5 bases, with 14 bases separating them. This CDR3 has 16 residues.

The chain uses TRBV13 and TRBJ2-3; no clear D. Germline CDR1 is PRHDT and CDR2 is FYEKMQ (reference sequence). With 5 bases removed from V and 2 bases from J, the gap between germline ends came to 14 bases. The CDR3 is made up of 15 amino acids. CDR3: CASSPPGTLTDTQYF. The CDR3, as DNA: TGTGCCAGCAGCCCCCCCGGCACCCTCACAGATACGCAGTATTTT.

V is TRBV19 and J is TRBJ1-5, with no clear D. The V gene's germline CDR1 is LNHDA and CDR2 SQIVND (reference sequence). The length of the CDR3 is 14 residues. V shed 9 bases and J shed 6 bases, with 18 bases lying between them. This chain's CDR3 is CASQTGIGSQPQHF. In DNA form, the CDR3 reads TGTGCCAGCCAGACCGGGATCGGGAGTCAGCCCCAGCATTTT.

CDR3 sequence: CASPRELTRYNEQFF. For the CDR3, the DNA is TGTGCCAGTCCGCGGGAGTTAACTAGGTACAATGAGCAGTTCTTC. The V call is TRBV6-1, the J call TRBJ2-1; TRBD2 matches 7 bases. Germline CDR1 is MNHNS and CDR2 is SASEGT. J gave up 4 bases and V 9 bases, and 12 bases lay outside the gene matches. The CDR3 is 15 amino acids.

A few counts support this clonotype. The DNA for the CDR3 is TGCAGCGTTGACCTGGGATACACAGATACGCAGTATTTT. This encodes CSVDLGYTDTQYF. This rearrangement joins TRBV29-1 to TRBJ2-3; D is unresolved. Per germline, CDR1 SQVTM and CDR2 ANQGSEA. CDR3 length: 13 residues. The V gene lost 3 bases and the J gene lost 2 bases, with 9 bases spanning the gap.

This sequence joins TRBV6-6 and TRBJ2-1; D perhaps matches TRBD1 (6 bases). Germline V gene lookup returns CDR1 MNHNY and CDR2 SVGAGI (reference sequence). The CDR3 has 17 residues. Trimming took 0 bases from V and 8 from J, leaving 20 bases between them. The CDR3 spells CASSYSQGGLRNDEQFF. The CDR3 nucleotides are TGTGCCAGCAGTTACTCTCAAGGGGGTTTGAGAAACGATGAGCAGTTCTTC.

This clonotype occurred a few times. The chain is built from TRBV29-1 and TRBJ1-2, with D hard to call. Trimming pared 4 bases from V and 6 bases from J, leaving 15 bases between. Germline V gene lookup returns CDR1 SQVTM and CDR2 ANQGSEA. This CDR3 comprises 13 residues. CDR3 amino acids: CSVVSGSGDGYTF. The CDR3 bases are TGCAGCGTTGTTTCTGGGTCCGGCGATGGCTACACCTTC.

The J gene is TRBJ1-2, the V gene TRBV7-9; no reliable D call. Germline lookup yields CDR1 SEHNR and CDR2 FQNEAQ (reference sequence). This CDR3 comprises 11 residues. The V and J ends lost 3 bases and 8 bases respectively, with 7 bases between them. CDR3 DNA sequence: TGTGCCAGCAGCTTGAACGACGGCTACACCTTC. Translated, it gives CASSLNDGYTF.

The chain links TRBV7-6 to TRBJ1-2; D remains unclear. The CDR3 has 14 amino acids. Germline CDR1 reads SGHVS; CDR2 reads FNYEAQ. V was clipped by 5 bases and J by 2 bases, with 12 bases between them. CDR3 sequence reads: CASSPQDLNYGYTF. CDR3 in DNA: TGTGCCAGCAGCCCCCAGGATTTAAACTATGGCTACACCTTC.